Below, one T cell receptor beta chain is given with its context. This sample stems from a study of blood T cell repertoires in COVID-19. About the study: The United States, Italy and Spain provided the acute and convalescent COVID-19 samples. In each case, the material was cDNA or gDNA derived from T cells, B-cell-depleted T cells, or PBMCs.

Per the original data handling: Amplification of reference gene primers provided the estimated nucleated cell counts. TCRdb keeps only in-frame clones here, not all; method: immunoSEQ multiplex PCR. V and J calls and clone size follow that table, whereas D and trimming were derived from the DNA. This table holds roughly 250,000 clones, 70% to 90% found once. What was sequenced was peripheral blood. The sequence was obtained from a woman in her thirties or forties who had recovered from COVID-19.

The CDR3 sequence: CSVGRTGGYTF. CDR3 DNA sequence: TGCAGCGTTGGACGGACAGGCGGCTACACCTTC. The chain links TRBV29-1 to TRBJ1-2; 7 bases map to TRBD1. The trim removed 4 bases at V and 8 bases at J, leaving 4 bases unmatched. The CDR3 is 11 residues long. The germline V gene encodes CDR1 SQVTM and CDR2 ANQGSEA.